The sequence of this TCR beta chain was determined in a study of response to subunit inactivated influenza vaccine. CDR3 size: 19 residues. Germline lookup yields CDR1 DFQATT and CDR2 SNEGSKA (reference sequence). V trimming: 1 base; J trimming: 0 bases; junction bases outside the gene matches: 13. TCRdb reprocessed the RT-PCR reads via MiXCR and lists one record per CDR3 protein. This table has 500,000 to 600,000 distinct CDR3 sequences, over 9.5% appearing once. About this clonotype itself: The antigen is undetermined.

Findings and caveats of the study: Authors proposed each seasonal influenza vaccination draws in few new T cells.

The chain has TRBV20-1 and TRBJ2-3, with TRBD2 identical over 10 bases. The sequence was obtained from a man aged 45 to 65 who received an inactivated influenza vaccine. Specimen: PBMCs from blood, collected on the day of vaccination. The CDR3 DNA reads TGCAGTGCTAGAGTGGATTGGACTAGCGGTATATCTAGCACAGATACGCAGTATTTT. It is translated as CSARVDWTSGISSTDTQYF.